This record looks at one T cell receptor (beta chain) sequence and its context. The sample originates from a study of blood T cell repertoires in COVID-19. Study in general: PBMCs, B-cell-depleted T cells, or T cells were the source of the cDNA or gDNA that made up the material.

This CDR3 region has 12 residues. Authors' methods: Amplification with reference gene primers provided the estimates of nucleated cell counts. Using immunoSEQ multiplex PCR, the repertoire was profiled, and TCRdb retains in-frame clones only, with some absent. The V and J calls and clone size were taken over from that table, and D and trimming were inferred from the DNA. Among some 80,000 clones listed, approximately 82% were seen once. Sequences were obtained from peripheral blood. The chain joins TRBV21-1 to TRBJ1-1; TRBD1 is the table's D call and was not checked against the DNA. TRBV21-1 is classified as a pseudogene. This TCR came from a human donor in a cohort sampled during active COVID-19. The DNA for the CDR3 is TGTGCCAGCAGCTACAGGGCTTCTGAAGCTTTCTTT. The encoded protein is CASSYRASEAFF.